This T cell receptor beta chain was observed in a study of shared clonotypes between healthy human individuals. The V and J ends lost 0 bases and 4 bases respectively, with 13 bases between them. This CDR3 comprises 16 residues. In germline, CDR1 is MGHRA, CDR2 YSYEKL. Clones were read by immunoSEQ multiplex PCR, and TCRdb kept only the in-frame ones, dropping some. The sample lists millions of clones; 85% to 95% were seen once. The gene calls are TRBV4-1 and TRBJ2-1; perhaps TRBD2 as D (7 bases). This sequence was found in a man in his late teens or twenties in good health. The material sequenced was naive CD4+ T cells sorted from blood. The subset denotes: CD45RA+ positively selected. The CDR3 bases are TGCGCCAGCAGCCAAGATGGCAGGGGAGGGTACAATGAGCAGTTCTTC. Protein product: CASSQDGRGGYNEQFF.